The 31 T cell receptor beta chains below were found in one sample sequenced in a study of blood T cells in healthy people across ages. Sample-barcoded 5' priming and a J-beta primer mix drove a second PCR of about 6 to 12 cycles. TCRdb ran MiXCR on the 5' RACE reads and lists one entry per CDR3 protein. The sample holds some 790,000 distinct CDR3 sequences, less than 35% seen once. Sequencing was carried out using blood. The receptors were sampled from an elderly woman in good health.

A word on this clonotype: One junction end does not reproduce the germline sequence, and a read error may be involved. The chain combines TRBV11-2 with TRBJ1-2; D may be TRBD1 (5 bases). CDR3 length: 14 residues. Germline V gene data show CDR1 as SGHAT and CDR2 as FQNNGV. The CDR3: CASRRVGQGRGYIF. The CDR3 region has the DNA TGTGCCAGCAGGAGGGTTGGGCAGGGACGGGGCTACATCTTC.

This clonotype was detected ten times or more. Sequence at one end of the junction differs from germline and may be a read error. This chain connects TRBV7-7 to TRBJ2-5; 8 nucleotides agree with TRBD1. CDR3 length: 14 residues. Germline-derived CDR1 and CDR2 are SSHAT and FNYEAQ (reference sequence). Here the CDR3 reads CASSRSGTGETQYF. CDR3 DNA: TGTGCTAGCAGCCGCTCCGGGACAGGCGAGACCCAGTACTTC.

A word on this clonotype: This may stem from a read error, because a much larger clone lies one nucleotide away. This rearrangement joins TRBV20-1 to TRBJ1-2; 7 bases are a match to TRBD1. Germline assignment: CDR1 DFQATT and CDR2 SNEGSKA (reference sequence). With V trimmed by 5 bases and J by 6 bases, 21 bases remained unmatched. The CDR3 consists of 17 residues. The CDR3 nucleotides are TGCAGTGCTTTTGACAGGGCCACACGCTACGGCCTCCATGGCTACACCTTC. It is translated as CSAFDRATRYGLHGYTF.

J is TRBJ2-4 and V is TRBV7-2; a weak D match, TRBD2 (5 bases). With the DNA end fitting TRBJ2-5 better, the J assignment may be wrong. In germline, CDR1 is SGHTA, CDR2 FQGNSA. This CDR3 spans 14 amino acids. The CDR3 coding sequence is TGTGCCAGCAGCTTAGACCCCAGAGGGGAGACCCAGTACTTC. This sequence encodes CASSLDPRGETQYF.

Many counts were recorded for this clonotype. The chain employs TRBV20-1 and TRBJ2-5; TRBD2 might be the D (5 bases). Germline V gene data show CDR1 as DFQATT and CDR2 as SNEGSKA (reference sequence). Deletions cut 0 bases from V and 5 bases from J, with 16 bases between. The CDR3 contains 15 residues. The DNA of the CDR3 is TGCAGTGCTAGAGATCAGGTCGGGGTTAGGGAGACCCAGTACTTC. Protein: CSARDQVGVRETQYF.

This clonotype occurred a few times. This chain joins TRBV2 and TRBJ2-3, with D unresolved. The CDR3 contains 15 residues. The germline V and J ends were trimmed by 2 bases and 1 base, with 10 bases remaining between them. The germline V gene has CDR1 SNHLY and CDR2 FYNNEI. The CDR3 DNA is TGTGCCAGCAGTGAACGCCCCCCTGGCACAGATACGCAGTATTTT. Its protein product is CASSERPPGTDTQYF.

This clonotype was detected a few times. The chain recombines TRBV5-1 with TRBJ1-1, with TRBD1 as a possible D gene (5 bases). The CDR3 consists of 14 residues. Germline V gene lookup returns CDR1 SGHRS and CDR2 YFSETQ. Trimming removed 3 bases at V and 1 base at J, with 10 bases between. CDR3 protein: CASSWTTGNTEAFF. CDR3 coding DNA: TGCGCCAGCAGCTGGACTACAGGGAACACTGAAGCTTTCTTT.

The sample holds many counts of this clonotype. The V gene is TRBV4-2, the J gene TRBJ2-1, with 10 bases that match TRBD1. The trim removed 7 bases at V and 8 bases at J, leaving 11 bases unmatched. The CDR3 runs 15 residues. The germline CDR1 and CDR2 sequences are LGHNA and YNFKEQ. The CDR3 reads CASTLSGTGEDEQFF. CDR3 bases: TGTGCCAGCACCCTAAGCGGGACAGGGGAAGATGAGCAGTTCTTC.

V usage is TRBV6-2 or TRBV6-3 and J usage is TRBJ2-1, with a possible D match to TRBD1 (6 bases). Germline values: CDR1 MNHEY, CDR2 SVGEGT. This CDR3 is built from 12 residues. Trimming left V 6 bases short and J 9 bases short, with 12 bases between. The CDR3 sequence: CASSEGGIEQFF. CDR3 nucleotide sequence: TGTGCCAGCAGCGAAGGGGGTATTGAGCAGTTCTTC.

At least ten counts were recorded for this clonotype. V gene TRBV10-3 combines with J gene TRBJ1-2; 11 nucleotides align to TRBD1. The CDR3 is 16 residues long. The V and J ends lost 3 bases and 4 bases, in that order; junction bases with no gene match: 7. Germline loops: CDR1 ENHRY, CDR2 SYGVKD. As DNA, the CDR3 is TGTGCCATCAGTGAAAGAGGGACAGGGGGTAGCTATGGCTACACCTTC. Amino acids: CAISERGTGGSYGYTF.

This clonotype was detected only a few times. This chain links TRBV15 with TRBJ2-2; D is uncertain. The CDR3 spans 15 residues. Germline CDR1 and CDR2: LNHNV and YYDKDF (reference sequence). Trimming took 3 bases from V and 4 from J, leaving 12 bases between them. Written as DNA, the CDR3 is TGTGCCACCAGCAGGAACAAGCCACCCACCGGGGAGCTGTTTTTT. The encoded protein is CATSRNKPPTGELFF.

This chain links TRBV5-6 with TRBJ2-2; perhaps TRBD1 as D (5 bases). Germline CDR1 and CDR2: SGHDT and YYEEEE. Between the trimmed V and J ends, which lost 5 bases and 9 bases, there was a span of 17 bases. The CDR3 is 14 amino acids. CDR3 residues: CASSHAGFRRELFF. DNA of the CDR3: TGTGCCAGCAGTCATGCAGGGTTTCGGAGGGAGCTGTTTTTT.

This clonotype was detected ten times or more. This chain uses TRBV4-1 with TRBJ2-5; D possibly corresponds to TRBD1 (6 bases). Germline CDR1 is MGHRA and CDR2 is YSYEKL. V was cut by 0 bases and J by 12 bases, with 11 bases left in between. The CDR3 extends over 12 amino acids. In DNA form, the CDR3 reads TGCGCCAGCAGCCAAGAGACAGGTCAAAAGTACTTC. Protein product: CASSQETGQKYF.

This clonotype was seen many times. J is TRBJ2-3 and V is TRBV7-9; 9 nucleotides match TRBD2. V dropped 2 bases and J dropped 0; count of bases not matched to a gene: 3. The CDR3 is 16 amino acids. Per germline, CDR1 SEHNR and CDR2 FQNEAQ (reference sequence). The CDR3 is CASSLLSGGSTDTQYF. The CDR3 region has the DNA TGTGCCAGCAGCTTACTTAGCGGGGGAAGCACAGATACGCAGTATTTT.

Comment on this clonotype: One base away lies a much larger clone, so this may be a sequencing read error. V is TRBV20-1 and J is TRBJ2-1; TRBD2 is a possible D gene (6 bases). Germline V gene lookup returns CDR1 DFQATT and CDR2 SNEGSKA (reference sequence). This CDR3 spans 13 amino acids. The CDR3 coding sequence is TGCAGTACTAGCTTGGGAAACTACAATGAGCAGTTCTTC. It yields the protein CSTSLGNYNEQFF.

Concerning this clonotype itself: A read error is possible here, since a much larger clone lies one base away. This rearrangement joins TRBV6-6 to TRBJ2-7; D call uncertain. Germline CDR1 reads MNHNY; CDR2 reads SVGAGI (reference sequence). CDR3 size: 14 residues. The V end lost 2 bases, the J end lost 7 bases, and 15 bases lay between the germline ends. The CDR3 DNA follows: TGTGCCAGCAGTTACGTGATGGGTTCGGATGAGCAGTACTTC. Amino acid sequence: CASSYVMGSDEQYF.

This clonotype was detected a few times. The chain couples TRBV20-1 to TRBJ2-2; 9 nucleotides line up with TRBD2. J lost 5 bases, V lost 5 bases, and 15 bases had no gene match. CDR3 length: 17 residues. CDR1 is DFQATT, CDR2 SNEGSKA, per germline (reference sequence). This CDR3 is CSAGLGGGGARTGELFF. The CDR3 region has the DNA TGCAGTGCTGGCCTAGGTGGCGGGGGGGCACGGACCGGGGAGCTGTTTTTT.

Ten or more counts support this clonotype. The chain recombines TRBV11-2 with TRBJ2-1, with D perhaps matching TRBD2 (6 bases). Trimming shortened V by 3 bases and J by 6 bases, and 12 bases separated the two germline ends. This CDR3 has 14 residues. Germline V gives CDR1 SGHAT, CDR2 FQNNGV. CDR3: CASSLLTSPNEQFF. DNA of the CDR3: TGTGCCAGCAGCTTGTTAACTAGCCCCAATGAGCAGTTCTTC.

The genes are TRBV27 and TRBJ1-4, with D tentatively TRBD1 (5 bases). V lost 2 bases, J lost 7 bases, and 20 bases lay in between. CDR3 length: 17 amino acids. The V gene's germline CDR1 is MNHEY and CDR2 SMNVEV (reference sequence). The CDR3 nucleotides read TGTGCCAGCAGTTTACTTGGTCGGGGGGGTGATGGTGAAAAACTGTTTTTT. Translation gives CASSLLGRGGDGEKLFF. Drawing the rest from reference TRBV27 and TRBJ1-4, the complete variable domain is EAQVTQNPRYLITVTGKKLTVTCSQNMNHEYMSWYRQDPGLGLRQIYYSMNVEVTDKGDVPEGYKVSRKEKRNFPLILESPSPNQTSLYFCASSLLGRGGDGEKLFFGSGTQLSVL.

This clonotype was seen ten or more times. The rearrangement uses TRBV14 and TRBJ2-1, with TRBD1 identical over 10 bases. The CDR3 sequence is 14 residues long. The ends lost 4 bases at V and 15 bases at J; junction bases unmatched: 12. CDR1 and CDR2 from the germline V gene are SGHDN and FVKESK. The DNA for the CDR3 is TGTGCCAGCAGCCGAGGACAGGGGGTGGGGTTGTGGTTCTTC. It yields the protein CASSRGQGVGLWFF.

This clonotype was observed a handful of times. The chain combines TRBV6-2 or TRBV6-3 with TRBJ2-3, with TRBD2 identical over 11 bases. In germline, CDR1 is MNHEY, CDR2 SVGEGT. Germline trimming cut 7 bases from V and 7 bases from J; bases unmatched to any gene: 19. This CDR3 spans 18 amino acids. The CDR3 here is CASKRPRLAGMGPHTQYF. The CDR3 DNA is TGTGCCAGCAAGCGACCCCGACTAGCGGGGATGGGCCCCCATACGCAGTATTTT.

This clonotype was counted only a few times. The chain links TRBV2 to TRBJ1-2; no definite D call. This CDR3 region has 14 residues. Deletions cut 6 bases from V and 6 bases from J, with 17 bases between. CDR1 SNHLY and CDR2 FYNNEI come from the germline V gene. This CDR3 reads CASRRDGVSDGYTF. CDR3 coding DNA: TGTGCCAGCAGGAGGGATGGGGTATCGGATGGCTACACCTTC. Drawing the rest from reference TRBV2 and TRBJ1-2, the complete variable domain is EPEVTQTPSHQVTQMGQEVILRCVPISNHLYFYWYRQILGQKVEFLVSFYNNEISEKSEIFDDQFSVERPDGSNFTLKIRSTKLEDSAMYFCASRRDGVSDGYTFGSGTRLTVV.

J is TRBJ2-5 and V is TRBV4-3, with 9 positions matching TRBD1. With V trimmed by 4 bases and J by 5 bases, 8 bases remained unmatched. The V gene's germline CDR1 is LGHNA and CDR2 YSLEER. This CDR3 region has 15 residues. CDR3 amino acids: CASSPGTGMGETQYF. For the CDR3, the DNA is TGCGCCAGCAGCCCAGGGACAGGGATGGGCGAGACCCAGTACTTC.

The chain joins TRBV12-3 or TRBV12-4 to TRBJ2-2; TRBD2 aligns across 7 bases. The V segment lost 7 bases and the J segment 7 bases; nucleotides outside the gene matches: 12. CDR3 length: 15 amino acids. The CDR3 DNA reads TGTGCCAGCACTCCTACCGGGGGGATAAACGGGGAGCTGTTTTTT. Translation: CASTPTGGINGELFF.

This clonotype was detected a few times. The chain links TRBV29-1 to TRBJ2-1, with 8 bases matching TRBD2. The end of the DNA is better explained by TRBJ2-7, so the J call may be wrong. This CDR3 region has 15 residues. Germline V gene lookup returns CDR1 SQVTM and CDR2 ANQGSEA. The CDR3 nucleotides read TGCAGCGGGAGGGAGGCGGGGGGCATCTACAATGAGCAGTACTTC. Its protein product is CSGREAGGIYNEQYF.

In its sample, this clonotype was seen a few times. This chain connects TRBV12-3 or TRBV12-4 to TRBJ1-2; perhaps TRBD1 as D (5 bases). Trimming took off 5 bases at V and 4 bases at J, with 11 bases between the two ends. The CDR3 is 13 amino acids. The CDR3: CASSRGGTYGYTF. CDR3 coding DNA: TGTGCCAGCAGTCGGGGGGGTACCTATGGCTACACCTTC.

The chain has TRBV6-1 and TRBJ1-5, with D perhaps TRBD1 (5 bases). The CDR3 has 16 residues. The V end was cut by 6 bases, the J end by 7 bases, with 22 bases between. The germline V gene encodes CDR1 MNHNS and CDR2 SASEGT. CDR3 nucleotides: TGTGCCAGCAGAGACCTCAGGGACTTCTGGGACCAGCCCCAGCATTTT. Translated, it gives CASRDLRDFWDQPQHF.

The chain is built from TRBV9 and TRBJ2-4, with unresolved D. The last part of the DNA fits TRBJ2-7 better; the J call may be wrong. From germline, CDR1 is SGDLS and CDR2 YYNGEE. The CDR3 extends over 12 amino acids. The DNA for the CDR3 is TGTGCCAGCAGCCGTATCAATAGCGAGCAGTACTTC. This translates into CASSRINSEQYF.

This clonotype was detected only once. This may arise from a read error, as a much more abundant clone is one base away. This chain connects TRBV20-1 to TRBJ2-1; 13 bases match TRBD2. CDR1 is DFQATT, CDR2 SNEGSKA, per germline (reference sequence). This CDR3 has 17 amino acids. The CDR3 DNA reads as TGCAGTGCTAGAAGACTAGCGGGGGGTAGGCCCTACGATGAGCAGTTCTTC. Its translation: CSARRLAGGRPYDEQFF.

A word on this clonotype: No conserved phenylalanine or tryptophan is present at the end of the CDR3, so a read error is the likely explanation. The gene calls are TRBV5-1 and TRBJ1-1; maybe TRBD1 (5 bases). CDR1 and CDR2 (germline): SGHRS, YFSETQ. The CDR3 loop spans 14 amino acids. V was shortened by 4 bases and J by 0 bases, with 10 bases between the two germline ends. In DNA, the CDR3 is TGCGCCAGCAGCGCCTGGGACTTGAACACTGAAGCTTTCTTG. This codes for CASSAWDLNTEAFL.

A note on this clonotype: At one end the junction does not follow the germline gene, possibly because of a read error. The V and J genes are TRBV27 and TRBJ2-3, with 9 bases fitting TRBD1. The CDR3 runs to 18 residues. From germline, CDR1 is MNHEY and CDR2 SMNVEV (reference sequence). In nucleotides, the CDR3 is TGTGCCATCAGTGAGTCGATTCAGACAGGGGGATTCACAGATACGCAGTATTTT. Protein product: CAISESIQTGGFTDTQYF.